This T cell receptor (beta chain) was identified in a study of chemoradiotherapy in HPV16-positive cancers. CDR1 MGHRA and CDR2 YSYEKL come from the germline V gene. CDR3 size: 19 residues. V lost 5 bases and J lost 0, with 23 bases in between. Measured with immunoSEQ multiplex PCR; TCRdb has only the in-frame clones, and not every one. The table records more than 20,000 clones, more than 85% of them present only once. The sequencing here drew on blood, taken from a patient who underwent chemoradiotherapy. The chain has TRBV4-1 and TRBJ1-3; D ambiguous. The origin of this receptor is a human donor with HPV-associated anogenital cancer. The CDR3 region is CASSYQWTSLPYSGNTIYF. The CDR3 DNA reads TGCGCCAGCAGCTATCAGTGGACTTCCCTCCCTTACTCTGGAAACACCATATATTTT.